Below, 12 T cell receptor beta chains from the same sample are listed, as sequenced in a study of shared clonotypes between healthy human individuals. The protocol was immunoSEQ multiplex PCR, while the TCRdb copy is restricted to in-frame clones and leaves out a portion. The sample includes around 1.6 million clones, roughly 98% of them seen just once. The sample consisted of naive CD4+ T cells sorted from blood. The subset here: CD45RA+ positively selected. Receptor source: a man aged 30 to 45 in good health.

This rearrangement joins TRBV5-1 to TRBJ2-6; D is unresolved. From germline, CDR1 is SGHRS and CDR2 YFSETQ. The CDR3 runs to 15 residues. V was pared by 0 bases and J by 3 bases, with 7 bases between. The CDR3, as DNA: TGCGCCAGCAGCTTGGCCTCAGGTGGGGCCAACGTCCTGACTTTC. This gives the protein CASSLASGGANVLTF.

This clone has just one count. Other DNA sequences in this sample translate to the same CDR3. The gene calls are TRBV20-1 and TRBJ2-7, with D possibly matching TRBD1 (5 bases). The germline V gene has CDR1 DFQATT and CDR2 SNEGSKA (reference sequence). This CDR3 spans 11 amino acids. The V and J ends lost 4 bases and 2 bases respectively, with 6 bases between them. CDR3 coding DNA: TGCAGTGCTAAGGACACCTACGAGCAGTACTTC. Translated, it gives CSAKDTYEQYF.

This chain uses TRBV28 with TRBJ2-3; 13 bases fit TRBD2. CDR3 length equals 16 residues. Looked up from germline, CDR1 is MDHEN and CDR2 is SYDVKM. V shed 5 bases and J 3 bases; nucleotides not matched to a gene: 5. The CDR3 coding sequence is TGTGCCAGCAGTCCCAGGACTAGCGGGAGAACAGATACGCAGTATTTT. Protein sequence: CASSPRTSGRTDTQYF.

The chain employs TRBV4-2 and TRBJ2-5; TRBD2 matches at 8 bases. The end of the DNA is better explained by TRBJ2-7, so the J call may be wrong. Germline CDR1 is LGHNA and CDR2 is YNFKEQ. This CDR3 comprises 18 residues. The CDR3 nucleotides read TGTGCCAGCAGCCAAGACCTCCTAACTAGCGGATACACCTACGAGCAGTACTTC. Translation gives CASSQDLLTSGYTYEQYF.

The chain has TRBV11-1 and TRBJ1-2; a weak D match, TRBD1 (5 bases). The CDR3 runs 14 residues. Deletions cut 7 bases from V and 0 bases from J, with 12 bases between. Per the germline V gene, CDR1 is SGHAT and CDR2 is FQDESV (reference sequence). In nucleotides, the CDR3 is TGTGCCAGCAAAGCTGGGGGTTCTAACTATGGCTACACCTTC. Amino acids: CASKAGGSNYGYTF.

V and J are TRBV4-1 and TRBJ2-1; 10 positions match TRBD2. V trimming: 3 bases; J trimming: 12 bases; junction bases outside the gene matches: 11. CDR3 length: 15 residues. Germline V lookup: CDR1 MGHRA, CDR2 YSYEKL. The CDR3 loop reads CASSHNTAGGSVQFF. DNA for the CDR3: TGCGCCAGCAGCCACAATACAGCGGGAGGGTCAGTGCAGTTCTTC.

As concerns this clone: Other DNA sequences in this specimen translate into the identical CDR3. The V and J genes are TRBV15 and TRBJ2-5, with D perhaps TRBD2 (5 bases). CDR3 length: 14 amino acids. The germline CDR1 and CDR2 sequences are LNHNV and YYDKDF (reference sequence). V was shortened by 0 bases and J by 3 bases, with 8 bases between the two germline ends. The CDR3 DNA is TGTGCCACCAGCAGAGATCGAGCGGAAGAGACCCAGTACTTC. Protein: CATSRDRAEETQYF. Complete variable domain (other parts from reference TRBV15 and TRBJ2-5): DAMVIQNPRYQVTQFGKPVTLSCSQTLNHNVMYWYQQKSSQAPKLLFHYYDKDFNNEADTPDNFQSRRPNTSFCFLDIRSPGLGDTAMYLCATSRDRAEETQYFGPGTRLLVL.

The rearrangement links TRBV10-2 to TRBJ2-3; D remains ambiguous. The germline V gene encodes CDR1 WSHSY and CDR2 SAAADI. CDR3 length equals 12 residues. The germline V and J ends were trimmed by 11 bases and 4 bases, with 13 bases remaining between them. CDR3 DNA sequence: TGCGCCGGTCAGAGTCCCCCAGATACGCAGTATTTT. Protein: CAGQSPPDTQYF.

The chain is built from TRBV6-1 and TRBJ2-7; D unresolved. CDR3 length: 18 residues. V lost 0 bases, J lost 2 bases, and 20 bases lay in between. The germline V gene has CDR1 MNHNS and CDR2 SASEGT. CDR3 sequence reads: CASSEALARPFQTYEQYF. DNA of the CDR3: TGTGCCAGCAGTGAAGCGTTGGCTAGGCCCTTTCAGACCTACGAGCAGTACTTC.

A note on this clone: This CDR3 is also generated by other DNA sequences in the sample. The chain has TRBV9 and TRBJ2-5; D unresolved. The CDR3 consists of 13 residues. The germline gives CDR1 SGDLS, CDR2 YYNGEE. The ends were cut back, 0 bases at V and 2 bases at J, with 5 bases in the middle. CDR3: CASSVALQETQYF. CDR3 sequence (DNA): TGTGCCAGCAGCGTAGCTCTGCAAGAGACCCAGTACTTC.

The chain carries TRBV7-8 and TRBJ1-1; unclear D gene. The V end lost 3 bases, the J end lost 2 bases, and 7 bases lay between the germline ends. This CDR3 is built from 13 residues. Germline V gives CDR1 SGHVS, CDR2 FQNEAQ. The CDR3 DNA sequence: TGTGCCAGCAGCTTGAAGCGAAACACTGAAGCTTTCTTT. It specifies CASSLKRNTEAFF.

This chain connects TRBV30 to TRBJ2-3; possibly TRBD1 or TRBD2 for D (5 bases each). CDR3 length: 15 residues. Germline values: CDR1 GTSNPN, CDR2 SVGIG (reference sequence). The V end lost 3 bases, the J end lost 4 bases, and 17 bases lay between the germline ends. CDR3 loop: CAWSALGRHSDTQYF. CDR3 sequence (DNA): TGTGCCTGGAGCGCCCTGGGACGGCATTCAGATACGCAGTATTTT.